The sample holds one count of the clone carrying this TCR beta chain. Looked up from germline, CDR1 is MNHEY and CDR2 is SVGAGI. V gave up 8 bases and J gave up 4 bases, with 9 bases separating them. The CDR3 has 12 residues. This sample is drawn from a study of blood T cell repertoires in COVID-19. As for the study in general: Specimens from acute and convalescent COVID-19 originated in the United States, Italy and Spain. PBMCs, B-cell-depleted T cells, or T cells were the source of the cDNA or gDNA that made up the material.

This table comes from immunoSEQ multiplex PCR, and its TCRdb copy is limited to in-frame clones, with some not included. The data show around 140,000 clones, roughly 80% seen once. The sequencing sample was made of peripheral blood. The chain has TRBV6-5 and TRBJ1-5; no clear D gene. This clonotype was obtained from a man aged 50-59 years with acute or convalescent COVID-19. CDR3 residues: CASGESNQPQHF. In DNA form, the CDR3 reads TGTGCCAGCGGAGAGTCAAATCAGCCCCAGCATTTT.